These 24 T cell receptor beta chains were sequenced from one sample in a study of neoadjuvant anti-PD-1 for oral cavity cancer (dated by TCRdb to the early 2020s). Libraries were built with the immunoSEQ multiplex PCR assay. The table was pulled from immuneACCESS by TCRdb, which kept in-frame rearrangements only. Such tables lose some clones; where checked, under half of the loss comes from unresolved V genes, and the rest has no known cause. The sample table holds over 65,000 clones, of which approximately 85% were seen once. Around 3.7% of the sample is taken by the ten largest. Explained via the paper, the time point label denotes: after neoadjuvant nivolumab, at surgical resection. The sequences come from PBMCs, collected after nivolumab (anti-PD-1) treatment. The source of these receptors is a person aged 35-79 years with oral cavity squamous cell carcinoma.

The chain combines TRBV2 with TRBJ1-2; a possible D gene is TRBD1 (5 bases). Germline-derived CDR1 and CDR2 are SNHLY and FYNNEI. CDR3 length: 14 amino acids. Trimming pared 5 bases from V and 6 bases from J, leaving 16 bases between. CDR3 residues: CASSLSGQGNGYTF. The CDR3 region has the DNA TGTGCCAGCAGTCTAAGCGGGCAGGGTAATGGCTACACCTTC.

This clone was detected only a few times. The chain has TRBV19 and TRBJ2-1; TRBD2 might be the D (5 bases). CDR1 and CDR2 from the germline V gene are LNHDA and SQIVND (reference sequence). This CDR3 is built from 13 residues. V gave up 7 bases and J gave up 4 bases, with 11 bases separating them. The CDR3 bases are TGTGCCAGTACCCCGACTACGTACAATGAGCAGTTCTTC. As protein: CASTPTTYNEQFF.

The chain is built from TRBV10-2 and TRBJ2-7; TRBD1 matches at 8 bases. CDR1 WSHSY and CDR2 SAAADI come from the germline V gene. The junction had 9 bases not matched to a gene; V was cut back by 3 bases and J by 2 bases. The CDR3 contains 16 residues. DNA for the CDR3: TGCGCCAGCAGTGACCACCGACAGGGGCCCGCCTACGAGCAGTACTTC. This gives the protein CASSDHRQGPAYEQYF.

This sequence joins TRBV5-1 and TRBJ1-4; possible D gene TRBD1, 5 bases. The CDR3 runs to 14 residues. Trimming removed 3 bases at V and 5 bases at J, with 11 bases between. The germline CDR1 and CDR2 sequences are SGHRS and YFSETQ. The CDR3 is CASSSGQLNEKLFF. The DNA of the CDR3 is TGCGCCAGCAGCTCGGGGCAGCTAAATGAAAAACTGTTTTTT.

This rearrangement joins TRBV1 to TRBJ2-1. TRBV1 is recorded as a pseudogene. CDR3 length equals 13 residues. The chain's CDR3 is CTSSQAGTVEQFF. CDR3 bases: TGCACCAGCAGCCAAGCAGGGACCGTTGAGCAGTTCTTC.

This rearrangement joins TRBV5-1 to TRBJ1-3; unclear D gene. Trimming took off 0 bases at V and 0 bases at J, with 7 bases between the two ends. This CDR3 is 15 amino acids long. Germline assignment: CDR1 SGHRS and CDR2 YFSETQ. CDR3 DNA: TGCGCCAGCAGCTTGGACTTCGGCTCTGGAAACACCATATATTTT. Translation: CASSLDFGSGNTIYF.

This clone was found once. V and J are TRBV2 and TRBJ2-1, with D unclear. In germline, CDR1 is SNHLY, CDR2 FYNNEI. This CDR3 spans 11 amino acids. V was trimmed by 6 bases and J by 4 bases, leaving 4 bases between them. The CDR3, as DNA: TGTGCCAGCAGCGATTACAATGAGCAGTTCTTC. This codes for CASSDYNEQFF. The full variable domain, completed using reference TRBV2 and TRBJ2-1, is EPEVTQTPSHQVTQMGQEVILRCVPISNHLYFYWYRQILGQKVEFLVSFYNNEISEKSEIFDDQFSVERPDGSNFTLKIRSTKLEDSAMYFCASSDYNEQFFGPGTRLTVL.

The rearrangement joins TRBV25-1 to TRBJ1-2; no clear D gene. Germline V gene lookup returns CDR1 MGHDK and CDR2 SYGVNS. The CDR3 runs to 13 residues. Trimming removed 2 bases from V and 2 bases from J, with 6 bases in between. DNA for the CDR3: TGTGCCAGCAGTGAAGGTCAGAACTATGGCTACACCTTC. It yields the protein CASSEGQNYGYTF.

The rearrangement links TRBV19 to TRBJ2-1, with a tentative D call TRBD2 (6 bases). The CDR3 loop spans 15 amino acids. V lost 7 bases to trimming and J lost 0 bases, with 13 bases between them. Germline V CDR1 and CDR2: LNHDA, SQIVND (reference sequence). The CDR3 spells CASTISGSSYNEQFF. The CDR3 DNA reads TGTGCCAGTACCATTAGCGGAAGCTCCTACAATGAGCAGTTCTTC.

The rearrangement uses TRBV6-1 and TRBJ2-7; the D gene could be TRBD1 or TRBD2 (5 bases each). CDR1 is MNHNS, CDR2 SASEGT, per germline. The CDR3 has 12 amino acids. Between the trimmed V and J ends, which lost 4 bases and 5 bases, there was a span of 9 bases. CDR3: CASSVGANEQYF. CDR3 coding DNA: TGTGCCAGCAGTGTCGGGGCCAACGAGCAGTACTTC.

The rearrangement links TRBV6-1 to TRBJ2-1, with a tentative D call TRBD2 (5 bases). Germline CDR1 and CDR2: MNHNS and SASEGT. The ends were cut back, 8 bases at V and 6 bases at J, with 14 bases in the middle. This CDR3 comprises 13 residues. The CDR3 reads CASSGGVVNEQFF. CDR3 nucleotide sequence: TGTGCCAGCTCAGGAGGAGTTGTCAATGAGCAGTTCTTC.

The genes are TRBV28 and TRBJ1-1; D call uncertain. Germline lookup yields CDR1 MDHEN and CDR2 SYDVKM. V dropped 4 bases and J dropped 1 base, with 13 bases sitting between them. This CDR3 spans 15 amino acids. The CDR3 DNA is TGTGCCAGCAGTTCGTACCCGACAAGGAACACTGAAGCTTTCTTT. Encoded protein: CASSSYPTRNTEAFF.

The V gene is TRBV4-1, the J gene TRBJ1-3, with a weak D call TRBD1 (5 bases). The CDR3 covers 17 residues. CDR1 and CDR2 from the germline V gene are MGHRA and YSYEKL. V was clipped by 1 base and J by 0 bases, with 13 bases between them. The CDR3 DNA is TGCGCCAGCAGCCAAGTAGGGCCAGGGTCCTCTGGAAACACCATATATTTT. It codes for CASSQVGPGSSGNTIYF.

The chain has TRBV30 and TRBJ1-1; a weak D match, TRBD1 (5 bases). CDR1 and CDR2 (germline): GTSNPN, SVGIG (reference sequence). The CDR3 length is 11 residues. With 4 bases removed from V and 5 bases from J, the gap between germline ends came to 8 bases. The CDR3 protein is CAWTWGTEAFF. CDR3 bases: TGTGCCTGGACCTGGGGGACTGAAGCTTTCTTT. Looking up the rest from reference TRBV30 and TRBJ1-1 gives the full variable domain: SQTIHQWPATLVQPVGSPLSLECTVEGTSNPNLYWYRQAAGRGLQLLFYSVGIGQISSEVPQNLSASRPQDRQFILSSKKLLLSDSGFYLCAWTWGTEAFFGQGTRLTVV.

V is TRBV6-5 and J is TRBJ1-2; D may be TRBD1 (5 bases). Germline assignment: CDR1 MNHEY and CDR2 SVGAGI. This CDR3 has 15 residues. Trimming left V 6 bases short and J 0 bases short, with 14 bases between. The CDR3 spells CASREGPTANYGYTF. In DNA, the CDR3 is TGTGCCAGCAGAGAGGGGCCCACTGCTAACTATGGCTACACCTTC.

V gene TRBV21-1 combines with J gene TRBJ2-7. TRBV21-1 constitutes a pseudogene. The CDR3 extends over 15 amino acids. Written as DNA, the CDR3 is TGTGCCAGCAGCAAAGGAGGTAGGGCCGTCTACGAGCAGTACTTC. Protein product: CASSKGGRAVYEQYF.

This clone has only a few counts. V and J are TRBV11-3 and TRBJ2-1; TRBD1 matches at 9 bases. The germline V gene has CDR1 SGHNT and CDR2 YENEEA. V gave up 5 bases and J gave up 3 bases; unmatched junction bases: 8. The CDR3 spans 16 residues. Here the CDR3 reads CASSDGGTGHYNEQFF. The CDR3, as DNA: TGTGCCAGCAGCGACGGGGGGACAGGGCACTACAATGAGCAGTTCTTC.

The rearrangement uses TRBV7-8 and TRBJ2-4, with 9 bases matching TRBD1. This CDR3 has 14 residues. Looked up from germline, CDR1 is SGHVS and CDR2 is FQNEAQ. Trimming cost V 2 bases and J 9 bases; bases outside gene matches: 5. The CDR3 region is CASSLREDRGIQYF. The CDR3 nucleotides are TGTGCCAGCAGCTTAAGAGAGGACAGGGGCATTCAGTACTTC.

CDR3 amino acids: CASNRDPVFF. In DNA, the CDR3 is TGTGCCAGTAACAGGGACCCGGTCTTCTTT. V gene TRBV19 combines with J gene TRBJ1-1, with a tentative D call TRBD1 (6 bases). Germline CDR1 is LNHDA and CDR2 is SQIVND (reference sequence). V gave up 7 bases and J gave up 14 bases, with 14 bases separating them. The CDR3 consists of 10 residues. The whole variable domain, filled in from reference TRBV19 and TRBJ1-1, reads DGGITQSPKYLFRKEGQNVTLSCEQNLNHDAMYWYRQDPGQGLRLIYYSQIVNDFQKGDIAEGYSVSREKKESFPLTVTSAQKNPTAFYLCASNRDPVFFGQGTRLTVV.

CDR3 nucleotides: TGCGCCAGCAGCTTGCAGGGCGGGCAGACTGAAGCTTTCTTT. This sequence encodes CASSLQGGQTEAFF. The chain has TRBV5-1 and TRBJ1-1; maybe TRBD1 (5 bases). Trimming removed 1 base from V and 5 bases from J, with 12 bases in between. The CDR3 covers 14 residues. Germline V gives CDR1 SGHRS, CDR2 YFSETQ.

The V gene is TRBV28, the J gene TRBJ1-5, with 10 bases matching TRBD1. CDR3 length: 14 residues. Germline V gene sequence: CDR1 MDHEN, CDR2 SYDVKM. V trimming: 6 bases; J trimming: 7 bases; junction bases outside the gene matches: 6. Written as DNA, the CDR3 is TGTGCCAGCAGCTCGACAGGGGGCGGACAGCCCCAGCATTTT. Amino acids: CASSSTGGGQPQHF.

V and J are TRBV5-1 and TRBJ2-7; 7 positions match TRBD2. V was pared by 4 bases and J by 2 bases, with 9 bases of the junction left unmatched. The CDR3 totals 15 residues. Germline V gives CDR1 SGHRS, CDR2 YFSETQ. The CDR3 bases are TGCGCCAGCAGCCAGTCCCCCGGGACTACCTACGAGCAGTACTTC. Its translation is CASSQSPGTTYEQYF.

This clone was seen only once. The chain combines TRBV6-6 with TRBJ2-3, with D unclear. CDR3 length: 12 amino acids. Per germline, CDR1 MNHNY and CDR2 SVGAGI (reference sequence). With 8 bases removed from V and 2 bases from J, the gap between germline ends came to 8 bases. CDR3 in DNA: TGTGCCAGCGCGCGGATCACAGATACGCAGTATTTT. Translating it yields CASARITDTQYF.

The chain combines TRBV6-6 with TRBJ2-5; unclear D gene. Trimming cost V 2 bases and J 4 bases, with 11 bases left between them. The CDR3 length is 14 residues. Germline CDR1 MNHNY, CDR2 SVGAGI (reference sequence). The CDR3 DNA follows: TGTGCCAGCAGTTACGATCGCCAGCCAGAGACCCAGTACTTC. Translation gives CASSYDRQPETQYF.